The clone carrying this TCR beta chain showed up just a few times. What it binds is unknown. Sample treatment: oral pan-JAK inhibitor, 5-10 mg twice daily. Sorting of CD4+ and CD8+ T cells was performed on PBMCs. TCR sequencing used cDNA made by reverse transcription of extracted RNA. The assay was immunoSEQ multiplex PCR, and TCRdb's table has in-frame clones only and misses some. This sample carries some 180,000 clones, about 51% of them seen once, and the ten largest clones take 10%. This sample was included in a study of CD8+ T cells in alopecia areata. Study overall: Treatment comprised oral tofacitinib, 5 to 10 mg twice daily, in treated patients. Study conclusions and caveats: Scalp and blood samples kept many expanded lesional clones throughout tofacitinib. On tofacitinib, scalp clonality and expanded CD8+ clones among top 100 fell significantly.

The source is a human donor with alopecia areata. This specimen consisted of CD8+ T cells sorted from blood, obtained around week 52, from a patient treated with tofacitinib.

CDR3 in amino acids: CSVGGGLNYGYTF. In DNA, the CDR3 is TGCAGCGTTGGTGGGGGACTAAACTATGGCTACACCTTC. This chain uses TRBV29-1 with TRBJ1-2; maybe TRBD1 (5 bases). The CDR3 loop spans 13 amino acids. In germline, CDR1 is SQVTM, CDR2 ANQGSEA. V lost 4 bases to trimming and J lost 2 bases, with 11 bases between them. The full variable domain, its missing parts supplied by reference TRBV29-1 and TRBJ1-2, is SAVISQKPSRDICQRGTSLTIQCQVDSQVTMMFWYRQQPGQSLTLIATANQGSEATYESGFVIDKFPISRPNLTFSTLTVSNMSPEDSSIYLCSVGGGLNYGYTFGSGTRLTVV.